The 24 T cell receptor beta chains presented below share a single source sample, sequenced in a study of cytomegalovirus exposure and HLA in healthy donors. PCR employed 60 Vbeta and 13 Jbeta primers. Repertoires were generated with immunoSEQ multiplex PCR, while TCRdb's copy carries only in-frame clones and drops some. The sample consists of 100,000 to 150,000 clones, approximately 80% of them appearing once. Sample: PBMCs. These receptors were taken from a middle-aged man in good health and CMV-seronegative.

This sequence joins TRBV5-1 and TRBJ2-1; 9 bases agree with TRBD1. CDR1 is SGHRS and CDR2 is YFSETQ in the germline V gene. This CDR3 is built from 13 residues. V was pared by 9 bases and J by 6 bases, with 7 bases of the junction left unmatched. The CDR3 sequence: CATRRTGANEQFF. In DNA form, the CDR3 reads TGCGCCACCCGACGGACAGGGGCCAATGAGCAGTTCTTC.

This clone was detected only once. The genes are TRBV4-1 and TRBJ1-2, with D perhaps TRBD1 (6 bases). Germline loops: CDR1 MGHRA, CDR2 YSYEKL. This CDR3 spans 11 amino acids. Trimming pared 0 bases from V and 14 bases from J, leaving 10 bases between. The CDR3, as DNA: TGCGCCAGCAGCCAAGAAAACAGGGCGACCTTC. Its protein is CASSQENRATF.

The chain combines TRBV10-1 with TRBJ1-5; 8 nucleotides agree with TRBD1. Germline V gene lookup returns CDR1 WNHNN and CDR2 SYGVQD (reference sequence). Trimming removed 2 bases from V and 7 bases from J; junction bases left unmatched: 10. The length of the CDR3 is 16 residues. The CDR3 nucleotides read TGCGCCAGCAGTGAGGAGCGACAGGGGATGAGGCAGCCCCAGCATTTT. Its translation is CASSEERQGMRQPQHF.

As for this clone: At one end the junction does not follow the germline gene, possibly because of a read error. This CDR3 reads CASSKDRGRSRETQYF. In DNA, the CDR3 is TGCGCCAGCAGCAAAGACAGGGGGCGCAGCCGGGAGACCCAGTACTTC. V gene TRBV4-1 combines with J gene TRBJ2-5; 10 bases match TRBD1. The CDR3 runs 16 residues. The germline CDR1 and CDR2 sequences are MGHRA and YSYEKL.

V usage is TRBV2 and J usage is TRBJ1-4; 9 positions agree with TRBD1. The CDR3 covers 15 residues. Unmatched junction bases numbered 1, after V lost 5 bases and J lost 0 bases. Per the germline V gene, CDR1 is SNHLY and CDR2 is FYNNEI. The CDR3 nucleotides read TGTGCCAGCAGTTGGACAGGGGCAACTAATGAAAAACTGTTTTTT. Amino acids: CASSWTGATNEKLFF.

This clone was seen only a few times. CDR3 bases: TGTGCCAGCAGCTTCCCAAACGGCCAAGAGACCCAGTACTTC. Protein: CASSFPNGQETQYF. V gene TRBV5-8 combines with J gene TRBJ2-5, with D unresolved. The CDR3 has 14 amino acids. Germline CDR1 is SGHTS and CDR2 is YDEGEE. Trimming left V 2 bases short and J 1 base short, with 9 bases between.

This chain joins TRBV19 and TRBJ2-3; D gene ambiguous. Between the trimmed V and J ends, which lost 7 bases and 1 base, there was a span of 15 bases. This CDR3 is 15 amino acids long. Germline-derived CDR1 and CDR2 are LNHDA and SQIVND (reference sequence). Here the CDR3 reads CASTLNSRGTDTQYF. CDR3 DNA: TGTGCCAGTACCCTGAATAGCCGGGGCACAGATACGCAGTATTTT.

The chain links TRBV15 to TRBJ2-2, with 9 bases aligning to TRBD1. The germline gives CDR1 LNHNV, CDR2 YYDKDF (reference sequence). J gave up 1 base and V 4 bases, and 1 base lay outside the gene matches. The CDR3 consists of 15 residues. Here the CDR3 reads CATSKTGGNTGELFF. The CDR3 DNA reads as TGTGCCACCAGCAAGACAGGGGGGAACACCGGGGAGCTGTTTTTT.

The rearrangement joins TRBV5-1 to TRBJ1-4, with 9 bases identical to TRBD1. Germline loops: CDR1 SGHRS, CDR2 YFSETQ. With 5 bases clipped from V and 6 bases from J, the junction kept 5 bases outside the gene matches. This CDR3 has 14 amino acids. In DNA form, the CDR3 reads TGCGCCAGCAGGCCGACAGGGGGAGATGAAAAACTGTTTTTT. It is translated as CASRPTGGDEKLFF.

The rearrangement links TRBV18 to TRBJ2-7, with 8 nucleotides matching TRBD1. The germline CDR1 and CDR2 sequences are KGHSH and LQKENI. V trimming: 3 bases; J trimming: 0 bases; junction bases outside the gene matches: 1. CDR3 length equals 14 residues. CDR3: CASSPGQASYEQYF. CDR3 nucleotide sequence: TGTGCCAGCTCACCGGGACAGGCCTCCTACGAGCAGTACTTC. The full variable domain, in which reference TRBV18 and TRBJ2-7 provide the parts outside the CDR3, is NAGVMQNPRHLVRRRGQEARLRCSPMKGHSHVYWYRQLPEEGLKFMVYLQKENIIDESGMPKERFSAEFPKEGPSILRIQQVVRGDSAAYFCASSPGQASYEQYFGPGTRLTVT.

V and J are TRBV13 and TRBJ2-2; 8 nucleotides match TRBD1. The length of the CDR3 is 21 residues. CDR1 is PRHDT and CDR2 is FYEKMQ in the germline V gene (reference sequence). V gave up 5 bases and J gave up 0 bases; unmatched junction bases: 20. In nucleotides, the CDR3 is TGTGCCAGCAGCAACAAACTTACACCAACAGGGGGATCCTCGAACACCGGGGAGCTGTTTTTT. Protein: CASSNKLTPTGGSSNTGELFF.

The J gene is TRBJ1-5, the V gene TRBV5-1; maybe TRBD1 (6 bases). The CDR3 has 16 amino acids. Germline CDR1 SGHRS, CDR2 YFSETQ. The V gene lost 4 bases and the J gene lost 3 bases, with 17 bases spanning the gap. The CDR3 nucleotides are TGCGCCAGCAGCCCCGAAGGGGCAGGGGTCAATCAGCCCCAGCATTTT. Amino acid sequence: CASSPEGAGVNQPQHF.

A single count supports this clone. The rearrangement uses TRBV5-1 and TRBJ1-1; D remains ambiguous. Per the germline V gene, CDR1 is SGHRS and CDR2 is YFSETQ. The CDR3 runs to 13 residues. Trimming shortened V by 1 base and J by 1 base, and 5 bases separated the two germline ends. CDR3 DNA sequence: TGCGCCAGCAGCTTGCGGGAGAACACTGAAGCTTTCTTT. Encoded protein: CASSLRENTEAFF.

As concerns this clone: The same CDR3 also results from other DNA sequences found in this sample. V is TRBV4-3 and J is TRBJ2-5; D might be TRBD1 (7 bases). CDR1 and CDR2 from the germline V gene are LGHNA and YSLEER. This CDR3 spans 13 amino acids. Deletions cut 1 base from V and 5 bases from J, with 8 bases between. The CDR3 protein is CASSQAGGETQYF. CDR3 DNA sequence: TGCGCCAGCAGCCAAGCAGGGGGGGAGACCCAGTACTTC.

The chain has TRBV6-5 and TRBJ1-5; 7 nucleotides match TRBD1. Germline V gene lookup returns CDR1 MNHEY and CDR2 SVGAGI. This CDR3 is built from 14 residues. V lost 5 bases to trimming and J lost 6 bases; unmatched junction nucleotides: 7. The CDR3 here is CASSRQGSRQPQHF. In DNA, the CDR3 is TGTGCCAGCAGTAGACAGGGAAGTCGTCAGCCCCAGCATTTT.

This clone showed up just once. This rearrangement joins TRBV5-6 to TRBJ1-1; 8 bases match TRBD1. The CDR3 totals 14 residues. Germline V gene data show CDR1 as SGHDT and CDR2 as YYEEEE. The V and J ends lost 6 bases and 2 bases, in that order; junction bases with no gene match: 6. The CDR3 DNA is TGTGCCAGCACCTTTGGACAGGGCAACACTGAAGCTTTCTTT. Protein product: CASTFGQGNTEAFF.

The rearrangement uses TRBV19 and TRBJ1-5; 7 bases fit TRBD1. V lost 3 bases and J lost 5; bases outside the gene matches: 10. This CDR3 contains 16 residues. The V gene's germline CDR1 is LNHDA and CDR2 SQIVND (reference sequence). The CDR3 nucleotides read TGTGCCAGTAGTATCACCCGACAGGGCTACGATCAGCCCCAGCATTTT. It is translated as CASSITRQGYDQPQHF.

The chain is built from TRBV7-8 and TRBJ2-1; weak D call: TRBD2 (6 bases). Trimming shortened V by 4 bases and J by 9 bases, and 13 bases separated the two germline ends. The CDR3 runs 13 residues. Germline V gives CDR1 SGHVS, CDR2 FQNEAQ. CDR3 loop: CASSSGSGGEQFF. In nucleotides, the CDR3 is TGTGCCAGCAGCTCAGGCTCCGGGGGTGAGCAGTTCTTC.

This sequence joins TRBV4-1 and TRBJ2-5; D is unresolved. Germline CDR1 MGHRA, CDR2 YSYEKL. The CDR3 extends over 12 amino acids. V was shortened by 4 bases and J by 3 bases, with 6 bases between the two germline ends. The CDR3 DNA is TGCGCCAGCAGCCCCCAAAAAGAGACCCAGTACTTC. It is translated as CASSPQKETQYF.

This chain links TRBV4-3 with TRBJ2-7; 7 positions match TRBD2. Germline V gene data show CDR1 as LGHNA and CDR2 as YSLEER. This CDR3 is 15 amino acids long. The J segment lost 2 bases and the V segment lost 0 bases, leaving 4 bases of the junction unmatched. CDR3 sequence: CASSQDVGGAYEQYF. The DNA of the CDR3 is TGCGCCAGCAGCCAAGATGTGGGGGGGGCCTACGAGCAGTACTTC.

The chain links TRBV7-3 to TRBJ2-7; 8 nucleotides align to TRBD2. Germline V lookup: CDR1 SGHTA, CDR2 FQGTGA. The CDR3 runs to 15 residues. Losses at the gene ends were 5 bases for V and 0 bases for J; bases not matched to a gene: 6. In DNA form, the CDR3 reads TGTGCCAGCAGCCCCACGGGAGGGAGCTCCTACGAGCAGTACTTC. It is translated as CASSPTGGSSYEQYF.

The chain joins TRBV18 to TRBJ1-5; a weak D match, TRBD1 (5 bases). The length of the CDR3 is 14 residues. The germline CDR1 and CDR2 sequences are KGHSH and LQKENI. Trimming took 2 bases from V and 7 from J, leaving 12 bases between them. The DNA for the CDR3 is TGTGCCAGCTCACCAGAGGGGCGGGGGCAGCCCCAGCATTTT. Its protein product is CASSPEGRGQPQHF. The complete variable domain, with remaining parts taken from reference TRBV18 and TRBJ1-5, reads NAGVMQNPRHLVRRRGQEARLRCSPMKGHSHVYWYRQLPEEGLKFMVYLQKENIIDESGMPKERFSAEFPKEGPSILRIQQVVRGDSAAYFCASSPEGRGQPQHFGDGTRLSIL.

The chain has TRBV19 and TRBJ1-1, with D possibly matching TRBD1 (5 bases). The CDR3 length is 16 residues. Germline CDR1 reads LNHDA; CDR2 reads SQIVND (reference sequence). V gave up 7 bases and J gave up 6 bases, with 24 bases separating them. CDR3 bases: TGTGCCAGTACCCATGGAAGGAGGGGCGATGGAGCTGAAGCTTTCTTT. The encoded protein is CASTHGRRGDGAEAFF.

This clone was counted a single time. In DNA, the CDR3 is TGTGCCAGCAGAGGGGGACAGGGTACTGGGGCCAACGTCCTGACTTTC. Protein: CASRGGQGTGANVLTF. The V call is TRBV28, the J call TRBJ2-6; 9 nucleotides align to TRBD1. The CDR3 loop spans 16 amino acids. Losses at the gene ends were 6 bases for V and 2 bases for J; bases not matched to a gene: 5. The germline gives CDR1 MDHEN, CDR2 SYDVKM.